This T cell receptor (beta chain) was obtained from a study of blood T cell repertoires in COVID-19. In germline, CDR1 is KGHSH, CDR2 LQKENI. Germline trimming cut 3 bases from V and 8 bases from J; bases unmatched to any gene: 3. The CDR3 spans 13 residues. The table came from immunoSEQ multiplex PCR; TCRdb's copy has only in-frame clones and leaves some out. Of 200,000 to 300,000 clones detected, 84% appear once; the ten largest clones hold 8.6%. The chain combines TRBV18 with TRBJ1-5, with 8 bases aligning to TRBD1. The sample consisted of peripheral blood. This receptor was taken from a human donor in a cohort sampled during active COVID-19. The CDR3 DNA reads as TGTGCCAGCTCACCCCACAGGGGGGAGCCCCAGCATTTT. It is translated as CASSPHRGEPQHF. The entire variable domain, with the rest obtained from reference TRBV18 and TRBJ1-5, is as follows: NAGVMQNPRHLVRRRGQEARLRCSPMKGHSHVYWYRQLPEEGLKFMVYLQKENIIDESGMPKERFSAEFPKEGPSILRIQQVVRGDSAAYFCASSPHRGEPQHFGDGTRLSIL.